This TCR beta chain derives from a study of immune cell composition in non-small cell lung cancer. Concerning this clone: The target antigen is unknown.

Clones were read by immunoSEQ multiplex PCR, and TCRdb kept only the in-frame ones, dropping some. The sample contains 1,500 or so clones, approximately 70% of which appear only once. The germline V gene encodes CDR1 LGHNA and CDR2 YSLEER. The CDR3 is 14 residues long. V trimming: 1 base; J trimming: 5 bases; junction bases outside the gene matches: 1. Notes on the study in general: Tumour TCR-beta clonality was not significantly tied to smoking pack-years.

The TCR comes from a human donor with non-small cell lung cancer. The chain has TRBV4-3 and TRBJ2-2; 7 bases are shared with TRBD2. The sequenced sample was lung tumor tissue. CDR3 nucleotides: TGCGCCAGCAGCCAAGTGGGGGGGACCGGGGAGCTGTTTTTT. Translated, it gives CASSQVGGTGELFF.